Listed below are T cell receptor beta chains from one sample, sequenced in a study of OX40 agonist ivuxolimab in advanced cancers. Produced via immunoSEQ multiplex PCR; TCRdb's table is partial and in-frame only. The data contain 65,000 to 75,000 clones, 90% to 95% of them singletons. The source was CD4+ or CD8+ T cells sorted from blood, collected in a trial of the OX40 agonist ivuxolimab. These receptors were collected from an adult with an advanced solid tumor such as melanoma, head and neck, liver or kidney cancer. The CDR3 runs from the conserved cysteine through the conserved F or W. D genes are given only for firm matches. Clone size is shown for a subset of rows, as once, few, many or a class of expanded clone.

TRBD1	TRBV30	TRBJ2-4	-	TGTGCCTGGACCGAGACAGGGAGCGACATTCAGTACTTC	CAWTETGSDIQYF
TRBD2	TRBV15	TRBJ2-7	-	TGTGCCACCAGCAGATGGACTAGCGGGACCGACGAGCAGTACTTC	CATSRWTSGTDEQYF
TRBD2	TRBV5-4	TRBJ2-2	-	TGTGCCAGCAGCCCGGGGGGAAACGGGGAGCTGTTTTTT	CASSPGGNGELFF
-	TRBV19	TRBJ2-6	-	TGTGCCAGTAGTCCCCGACAGGAGATCTCTGGGGCCAACGTCCTGACTTTC	CASSPRQEISGANVLTF
TRBD2	TRBV25-1	TRBJ2-7	once	TGTGCCAGCAGTGTAGTAGCGGGTGCCTACGAGCAGTACTTC	CASSVVAGAYEQYF
TRBD1	TRBV7-9	TRBJ2-1	-	TGTGCCAGCAGGGGGACAGGTCGTAATGAGCAGTTCTTC	CASRGTGRNEQFF
-	TRBV30	TRBJ2-5	once	TGTGCCTGGAGTGGTCAAAGTTTGGGCTACCCCCAGTACTTC	CAWSGQSLGYPQYF
-	TRBV5-6	TRBJ1-1	-	TGTGCCAGCAGCATAGCGAACATGGCTACTGAAGCTTTCTTT	CASSIANMATEAFF
-	TRBV27	TRBJ2-3	-	TGTGCCAGCAGCTCCCCACGACGAATAGATACGCAGTATTTT	CASSSPRRIDTQYF
-	TRBV7-2	TRBJ2-5	-	TGTGCCAGCAGCCAGACAGGTCCGGTTGGGACGGGGGACCAAGAGACCCAGTACTTC	CASSQTGPVGTGDQETQYF
TRBD2	TRBV10-3	TRBJ2-1	-	TGTGCCATCAGAGCGGGAGGGCCCACGGATGAGCAGTTCTTC	CAIRAGGPTDEQFF
TRBD1	TRBV11-2	TRBJ1-1	-	TGTGCCAGCAGCTTAGATGGAGGGACAGGGAACACTGAAGCTTTCTTT	CASSLDGGTGNTEAFF
-	TRBV28	TRBJ2-6	once	TGTGCCAGCAGTTTGGGCATCTCTGGGGCCAACGTCCTGACTTTC	CASSLGISGANVLTF
-	TRBV5-5	TRBJ2-7	-	TGTGCCAGCAGCTTGGTGGGGCAGGGTTACGACGAGCAGTACTTC	CASSLVGQGYDEQYF
-	TRBV25-1	TRBJ2-3	-	TGTGCCAGCAGTGAATACGTGTTGTCCCCCACAGATACGCAGTATTTT	CASSEYVLSPTDTQYF
-	TRBV4-1	TRBJ2-4	-	TGCGCCAGCAGCCAAGACACCGGGACCACCATAGCCAAAAACATTCAGTACTTC	CASSQDTGTTIAKNIQYF
-	TRBV5-6	TRBJ1-3	-	TGTGCCAGCAGCAAAAGGACGCAGAGCTCTGGAAACACCATATATTTT	CASSKRTQSSGNTIYF
-	TRBV2	TRBJ2-2	-	TGTGCCAGCAGAGGACAGTTCACCGGGGAGCTGTTTTTT	CASRGQFTGELFF
-	TRBV20-1	TRBJ2-7	-	TGCAGTGCTAGCGACAGGCACGAGCAGTACTTC	CSASDRHEQYF
TRBD2	TRBV4-1	TRBJ2-5	-	TGCGCCAGCAGCCCTATTCCCGGGACTAGCGGACAAGAGACCCAGTACTTC	CASSPIPGTSGQETQYF
-	TRBV19	TRBJ1-1	-	TGTGCCAGTAGTATAGGGGGGCAGGGAAACACTGAAGCTTTCTTT	CASSIGGQGNTEAFF
-	TRBV5-5	TRBJ1-4	-	TGTGCCAGCAGCGCGGACAGCAATGAGAAACTGTTTTTT	CASSADSNEKLFF
TRBD2	TRBV19	TRBJ2-5	-	TGTGCCAGTACCCAACTAGCGGGAAGTGGAGAGACCCAGTACTTC	CASTQLAGSGETQYF
TRBD1	TRBV6-1	TRBJ1-1	once	TGTGCCAGCAGTGAGGCGGGGGGAGGGGGCGAGAGAGCTTTCTTT	CASSEAGGGGERAFF
-	TRBV19	TRBJ2-2	-	TGTGCCAGTAGTATAGCAGTGGGCGGGGCGGACACCGGGGAGCTGTTTTTT	CASSIAVGGADTGELFF
-	TRBV18	TRBJ1-4	-	TGTGCCAGCTCACCAAGGGCAGCTTCCCAAGAAAAACTGTTTTTT	CASSPRAASQEKLFF
-	TRBV19	TRBJ2-2	-	TGTGCCAGTAGTCTCCAGTCACGGAACACCGGGGAGCTGTTTTTT	CASSLQSRNTGELFF
-	TRBV7-2	TRBJ2-2	-	TGTGCCAGCAGCTTTGAGGGCCTTGACACCGGGGAGCTGTTTTTT	CASSFEGLDTGELFF
TRBD2	TRBV6-5	TRBJ2-7	-	TGTGCCAGCAGTTACGCTAGCGGCACCTACGAGCAGTACTTC	CASSYASGTYEQYF
TRBD1	TRBV30	TRBJ2-7	-	TGTGCCTGGAGTCGTGGGACAGGACCCTACGAGCAGTACTTC	CAWSRGTGPYEQYF
TRBD1	TRBV6-5	TRBJ1-4	-	TGTGCCAGCAGTTACGAGACAGGGGTAACTAATGAAAAACTGTTTTTT	CASSYETGVTNEKLFF
TRBD1	TRBV5-8	TRBJ1-5	-	TGTGCCAGCAGCTTGGCCGGGACAGGGGATCCGAATAGCAATCAGCCCCAGCATTTT	CASSLAGTGDPNSNQPQHF
-	TRBV14	TRBJ2-1	-	TGTGCCAGCAGCAACTTCCGGCTAGCCGGCAATGAGCAGTTCTTC	CASSNFRLAGNEQFF
TRBD2	TRBV6-6	TRBJ2-2	-	TGTGCCAGCAGTTCCGGGACTAGCCGGACCGGGGAGCTGTTTTTT	CASSSGTSRTGELFF
TRBD1	TRBV30	TRBJ1-1	-	TGTGCCTGGAGTACCGGACAGGGCGCGGGGGGCACTGAAGCTTTCTTT	CAWSTGQGAGGTEAFF